The entry that follows covers one T cell receptor (beta chain) sequence. This clone has just a few counts. There is no known antigen for this receptor. There are no base qualities to consult, and no much larger clone falls within one base. From the cysteine up to the phenylalanine, the CDR3 has a length of 14 residues. Only the CDR3 portion is preserved as DNA: 42 bases, with reading frame beginning at the first base. Trimming leaves V shorter by 7 bases and J shorter by 4 bases, with the junction holding 10 bases beyond the gene matches. CDR1 and CDR2, per the germline V gene, are SGHRS and YFSETQ. Read against the paper, the sample's time point label means: about 28 days (+/-7) after the second vaccine dose. Because spike-specific TCR depth and breadth did not differ between the two schedules, AZD1222 recipients who got a second dose at roughly 4 weeks were pooled with those who got a second dose at roughly 12 weeks. Samples from vaccinated people were obtained from the UK trials COV001 and COV002, which included a single-blind randomized controlled phase 2/3 trial of AZD1222 (ChAdOx1 nCoV-19) in healthy adults. For TCRbeta chain sequencing, PBMC samples from trial participants were taken at day 0 and at day 28 after the second dose.

The source of the sample is a study of T cell responses to AZD1222 COVID-19 vaccine (dated by TCRdb to the early 2020s). Regarding the complete study: A total of 233 trial participants underwent TCR sequencing, of whom roughly 210 had received two doses of AZD1222 and approximately 25 had received two doses of the MenACWY control vaccine. Trial participants were enrolled by age into 18-55, 56-69 and 70-plus year subgroups, with around 140, 26 and 57 TCR-sequenced participants respectively.

The CDR3 regions of human TCRbeta chains were analyzed by immunosequencing. In the paper's pipeline: Repertoire TCRs were matched against a reference library of SARS-CoV-2-specific TCRs generated with the MIRA antigen-specificity platform. Breadth meant the fraction of unique TCRs that were SARS-CoV-2-associated, whereas depth meant the fraction of total T cells that were SARS-CoV-2-associated. Using the MIRA data, each spike-specific TCR was mapped to the spike region that the TCR reacts to and placed in a CD4 or CD8 class. Log10-transformed breadth and depth values were compared by one-way ANOVA with Sidak's multiple comparisons tests. Entries here come from immuneACCESS through TCRdb and include only in-frame sequences with V and J called. Some clones fail to appear in such tables; in the studies checked, an unresolved V gene covers under half of the shortfall, and the cause of the remainder is unknown. V and J calls and clone size are those listed in that table; D and trimming were worked out from the DNA. The sample records under 150,000 clones, 92% of which are singletons. Of the sample, 1.5% to 2% is held by the ten largest clones.

General findings and caveats noted by the study authors: Nearly half of unique spike-specific TCRs reportedly recognized epitopes outside regions mutated in the B.1.351 and B.1.1.7 variants. Participants were mostly white British, with more females than males. The authors suggested clonal diversity may have been underestimated. Only a handful of AZD1222 recipients were SARS-CoV-2 seropositive at baseline, limiting conclusions about previously exposed vaccinees. In the small 56-69-year group, the increase in depth fell short of significance, most likely because of low power. Vaccine-associated CD4 TCRs spanned the whole spike protein, with dominant responses in regions 160-218 and 743-854. No day 14 peak-response samples were available, so repertoires were characterized only after the peak T cell response. A significant rise in spike-specific TCR breadth and depth was observed after two AZD1222 doses relative to day 0 and relative to MenACWY recipients.

The rearrangement combines TRBV5-1 with TRBJ1-2, with 7 middle bases fitting TRBD1. The specimen was peripheral blood, collected 28 days after the second AZD1222 dose. The clonotype was recovered from an adult who received the AZD1222 COVID-19 vaccine. The CDR3 region reads CASGSSRGFYGYTF. DNA sequence: TGCGCCAGCGGCTCTAGCAGGGGGTTCTATGGCTACACCTTC.